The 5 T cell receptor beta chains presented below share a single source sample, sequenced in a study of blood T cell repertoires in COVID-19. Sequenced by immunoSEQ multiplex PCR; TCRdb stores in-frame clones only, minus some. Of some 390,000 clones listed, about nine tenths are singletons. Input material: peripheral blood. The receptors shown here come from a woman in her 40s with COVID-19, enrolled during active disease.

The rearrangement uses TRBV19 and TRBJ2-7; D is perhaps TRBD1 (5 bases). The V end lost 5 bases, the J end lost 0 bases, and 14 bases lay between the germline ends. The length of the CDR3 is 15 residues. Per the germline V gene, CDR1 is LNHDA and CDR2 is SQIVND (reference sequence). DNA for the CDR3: TGTGCCAGTAGTCCGACAGAACTTAGCTCCTACGAGCAGTACTTC. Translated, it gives CASSPTELSSYEQYF. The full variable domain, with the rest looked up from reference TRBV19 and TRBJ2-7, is DGGITQSPKYLFRKEGQNVTLSCEQNLNHDAMYWYRQDPGQGLRLIYYSQIVNDFQKGDIAEGYSVSREKKESFPLTVTSAQKNPTAFYLCASSPTELSSYEQYFGPGTRLTVT.

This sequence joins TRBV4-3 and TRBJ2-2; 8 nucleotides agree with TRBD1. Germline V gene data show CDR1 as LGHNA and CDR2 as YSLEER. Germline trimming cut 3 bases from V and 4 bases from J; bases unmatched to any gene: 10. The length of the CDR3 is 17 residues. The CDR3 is CASSHGPGRGRTGELFF. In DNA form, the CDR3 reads TGCGCCAGCAGCCACGGCCCCGGCAGGGGGCGCACCGGGGAGCTGTTTTTT.

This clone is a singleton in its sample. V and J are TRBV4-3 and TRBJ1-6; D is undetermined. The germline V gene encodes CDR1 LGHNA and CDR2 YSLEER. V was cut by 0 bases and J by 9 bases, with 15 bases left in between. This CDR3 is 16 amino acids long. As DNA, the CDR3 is TGCGCCAGCAGCCAAGATATGTCGAGGGTAACTTCACCCCTCCACTTT. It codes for CASSQDMSRVTSPLHF.

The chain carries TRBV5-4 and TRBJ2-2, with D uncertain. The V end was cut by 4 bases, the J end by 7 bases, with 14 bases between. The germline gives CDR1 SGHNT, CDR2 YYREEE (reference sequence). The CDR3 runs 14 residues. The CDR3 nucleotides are TGTGCCAGCAGCCCTGGCCGGCAGGTCGGGGAGCTGTTTTTT. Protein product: CASSPGRQVGELFF.

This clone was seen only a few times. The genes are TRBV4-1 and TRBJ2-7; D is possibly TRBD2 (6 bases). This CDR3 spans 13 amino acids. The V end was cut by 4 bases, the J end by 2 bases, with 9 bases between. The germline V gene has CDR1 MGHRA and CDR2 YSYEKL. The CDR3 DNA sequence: TGCGCCAGCAGCCTGGCGGGGACCTACGAGCAGTACTTC. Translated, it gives CASSLAGTYEQYF.